The 30 T cell receptor beta chains in this list originate from one sample, sequenced in a study of blood T cell repertoires in COVID-19. Profiled with immunoSEQ multiplex PCR; TCRdb holds only in-frame clones, not every one. There are fewer than 350,000 clones in the sample; around 89% occur only once, and approximately 4.2% lies in the top ten. The sequencing input was peripheral blood. These TCRs come from a man aged 35 to 55 with acute or convalescent COVID-19.

This clone was detected once. The J gene is TRBJ2-6, the V gene TRBV7-2; D remains unclear. CDR1 and CDR2 from the germline V gene are SGHTA and FQGNSA. The length of the CDR3 is 15 residues. With 5 bases removed from V and 0 bases from J, the gap between germline ends came to 8 bases. The CDR3 coding sequence is TGTGCCAGCAGCACTACATCCTCTGGGGCCAACGTCCTGACTTTC. Amino acids: CASSTTSSGANVLTF.

The chain joins TRBV25-1 to TRBJ1-2; TRBD1 is a possible D gene (5 bases). CDR3 length equals 15 residues. Deletions cut 4 bases from V and 4 bases from J, with 16 bases between. The germline CDR1 and CDR2 sequences are MGHDK and SYGVNS. CDR3: CASSAGLTTGYGYTF. Written as DNA, the CDR3 is TGTGCCAGCAGTGCGGGCCTGACCACAGGCTATGGCTACACCTTC.

The chain links TRBV25-1 to TRBJ2-1; D not resolved. Per germline, CDR1 MGHDK and CDR2 SYGVNS. The CDR3 consists of 15 residues. V dropped 3 bases and J dropped 5 bases, with 14 bases sitting between them. CDR3 region: CASSDFYFPDNEQFF. The CDR3 region has the DNA TGTGCCAGCAGTGACTTTTATTTCCCCGACAATGAGCAGTTCTTC.

The rearrangement uses TRBV9 and TRBJ2-2; a weak D match, TRBD1 (6 bases). Trimming shortened V by 0 bases and J by 1 base, and 7 bases separated the two germline ends. Per the germline V gene, CDR1 is SGDLS and CDR2 is YYNGEE. CDR3 size: 15 residues. Written as DNA, the CDR3 is TGTGCCAGCAGCGTAGACAGGGTGAACACCGGGGAGCTGTTTTTT. It encodes CASSVDRVNTGELFF.

V gene TRBV5-1 combines with J gene TRBJ1-1, with no clear D. The CDR3 runs to 14 residues. The germline V gene encodes CDR1 SGHRS and CDR2 YFSETQ. Trimming removed 5 bases at V and 1 base at J, with 12 bases between. The CDR3 nucleotides read TGCGCCAGCAGATTTTCGACGGGGAACACTGAAGCTTTCTTT. It codes for CASRFSTGNTEAFF.

V usage is TRBV7-3 and J usage is TRBJ2-7; TRBD1 matches 12 bases. CDR3 length: 13 amino acids. Per germline, CDR1 SGHTA and CDR2 FQGTGA. The junction had 3 bases not matched to a gene; V was cut back by 5 bases and J by 7 bases. In nucleotides, the CDR3 is TGTGCCAGCAGCCGGGACAGGGGGCAAGAGCAGTACTTC. It encodes CASSRDRGQEQYF.

This clone was picked up one time. The gene calls are TRBV2 and TRBJ2-1; TRBD1 agrees at 8 bases. This CDR3 spans 14 amino acids. Germline V lookup: CDR1 SNHLY, CDR2 FYNNEI. J gave up 7 bases and V 7 bases, and 9 bases lay outside the gene matches. The CDR3 is CASTRDRWMNEQFF. In DNA form, the CDR3 reads TGTGCCAGCACCAGGGACAGGTGGATGAATGAGCAGTTCTTC.

The CDR3 DNA reads TGTGCCAGCAGTTCCCCGGGAACTAGCGGGGGGCAATTCTTC. Translated: CASSSPGTSGGQFF. The V gene is TRBV6-5, the J gene TRBJ2-1; the match to TRBD2 covers 12 bases. Germline V gives CDR1 MNHEY, CDR2 SVGAGI. The CDR3 is 14 amino acids. The junction had 11 bases not matched to a gene; V was cut back by 4 bases and J by 16 bases.

The gene calls are TRBV27 and TRBJ2-3; 10 nucleotides align to TRBD2. With 3 bases clipped from V and 1 base from J, the junction kept 4 bases outside the gene matches. Germline V gene data show CDR1 as MNHEY and CDR2 as SMNVEV (reference sequence). The CDR3 is made up of 16 amino acids. CDR3 in DNA: TGTGCCAGCAGTTTTCTCCTAGCGGGGGGCACAGATACGCAGTATTTT. It yields the protein CASSFLLAGGTDTQYF.

This clone was observed once. The chain joins TRBV4-1 to TRBJ2-7; 8 bases line up with TRBD1. The CDR3 consists of 18 residues. In germline, CDR1 is MGHRA, CDR2 YSYEKL. V lost 3 bases and J lost 6; bases outside the gene matches: 19. CDR3 nucleotides: TGCGCCAGCAGCCAGGCAGGGGGCATGACTTTAGGTATACTCGAGCAGTACTTC. It codes for CASSQAGGMTLGILEQYF.

The chain employs TRBV2 and TRBJ1-6, with D maybe TRBD1 (6 bases). The germline V gene encodes CDR1 SNHLY and CDR2 FYNNEI. CDR3 length: 14 amino acids. V was shortened by 5 bases and J by 6 bases, with 11 bases between the two germline ends. The CDR3 DNA sequence: TGTGCCAGCAGTAAGGGAGGGGGTAATTCACCCCTCCACTTT. Translated, it gives CASSKGGGNSPLHF.

The rearrangement uses TRBV7-2 and TRBJ1-2; no reliable D call. Between the trimmed V and J ends, which lost 1 base and 7 bases, there was a span of 7 bases. The CDR3 contains 12 residues. Germline CDR1 reads SGHTA; CDR2 reads FQGNSA. CDR3 DNA: TGTGCCAGCAGCTTAGTTGGTAGTGGCTACACCTTC. It yields the protein CASSLVGSGYTF.

DNA for the CDR3: TGTGCCAGCAGTTACTATGGGACAGGGGGCGGAGAGCAGTACTTC. Its protein is CASSYYGTGGGEQYF. V and J are TRBV6-5 and TRBJ2-7, with 12 bases that match TRBD1. Germline-derived CDR1 and CDR2 are MNHEY and SVGAGI. The CDR3 spans 15 residues. Trimming at V came to 1 base and at J to 7 bases, leaving 5 bases not matched to a gene.

The gene calls are TRBV13 and TRBJ2-7, with 10 bases lining up with TRBD1. V was pared by 3 bases and J by 5 bases, with 7 bases of the junction left unmatched. Germline CDR1 and CDR2: PRHDT and FYEKMQ (reference sequence). The CDR3 is 15 residues long. CDR3 nucleotides: TGTGCCAGCAGCTTCACCGGGACAGGGGTCCACGAGCAGTACTTC. Its protein product is CASSFTGTGVHEQYF.

The gene calls are TRBV6-5 and TRBJ2-1, with 12 bases matching TRBD2. This CDR3 spans 15 amino acids. Germline lookup yields CDR1 MNHEY and CDR2 SVGAGI. Trimming removed 4 bases from V and 7 bases from J; junction bases left unmatched: 5. CDR3 bases: TGTGCCAGCAGTTTACTAGCGGGGGGATGGAATGAGCAGTTCTTC. Amino acids: CASSLLAGGWNEQFF.

This rearrangement joins TRBV2 to TRBJ1-5; tentative D call: TRBD1 (5 bases). V lost 3 bases, J lost 7 bases, and 13 bases lay in between. Per germline, CDR1 SNHLY and CDR2 FYNNEI. This CDR3 has 14 amino acids. CDR3 coding DNA: TGTGCCAGCAGTGATGTTAAGGGGTGGCAGCCCCAGCATTTT. This translates into CASSDVKGWQPQHF.

This sequence joins TRBV6-5 and TRBJ1-1; 9 bases align to TRBD1. Trimming cost V 11 bases and J 5 bases; bases outside gene matches: 15. Germline values: CDR1 MNHEY, CDR2 SVGAGI. The length of the CDR3 is 15 residues. The CDR3 nucleotides are TGTGCCTGCCGACCTTTAGGACAGGGGATGACTGAAGCTTTCTTT. This translates into CACRPLGQGMTEAFF.

V usage is TRBV28 and J usage is TRBJ1-2; D call uncertain. There are 15 residues in the CDR3. Germline CDR1 reads MDHEN; CDR2 reads SYDVKM. The germline V and J ends were trimmed by 8 bases and 6 bases, with 22 bases remaining between them. The CDR3 coding sequence is TGTGCCAGCCAGGAGAGCGGCAGTACTTTTGATGGCTACACCTTC. This sequence encodes CASQESGSTFDGYTF.

CDR3 coding DNA: TGTGCCAGCAGACTAGGGGGCAGGGGGGGCTACACCTTC. Its protein product is CASRLGGRGGYTF. This chain uses TRBV2 with TRBJ1-2; 7 positions agree with TRBD1. Per the germline V gene, CDR1 is SNHLY and CDR2 is FYNNEI. V gave up 6 bases and J gave up 8 bases; unmatched junction bases: 9. The CDR3 is 13 amino acids.

This chain uses TRBV5-5 with TRBJ1-2, with unresolved D. The V end was cut by 2 bases, the J end by 6 bases, with 8 bases between. The CDR3 has 12 residues. Germline CDR1 SGHKS, CDR2 YYEKEE (reference sequence). The CDR3 sequence is CASSLMGDGYTF. The CDR3 DNA reads TGTGCCAGCAGCTTAATGGGAGATGGCTACACCTTC.

The chain joins TRBV5-1 to TRBJ1-1; D is uncertain. Trimming pared 3 bases from V and 8 bases from J, leaving 8 bases between. CDR1 SGHRS and CDR2 YFSETQ come from the germline V gene. CDR3 size: 11 residues. The CDR3 region has the DNA TGCGCCAGCAGCTCCGGGGTGGAAGCTTTCTTT. This gives the protein CASSSGVEAFF.

This clone came up a few times. The V gene is TRBV5-1, the J gene TRBJ1-2; the D gene is possibly TRBD1 (6 bases). The germline CDR1 and CDR2 sequences are SGHRS and YFSETQ. Between the trimmed V and J ends, which lost 3 bases and 4 bases, there was a span of 16 bases. The CDR3 consists of 15 residues. The CDR3 nucleotides are TGCGCCAGCAGCTATGAACGAGGGGGTAGCTATGGCTACACCTTC. It specifies CASSYERGGSYGYTF.

Remarks on this clone: This specimen includes other DNA sequences encoding the same CDR3. The chain uses TRBV14 and TRBJ2-3, with 8 bases that match TRBD2. V was clipped by 1 base and J by 2 bases; unmatched bases: 5. This CDR3 has 16 amino acids. Germline CDR1 is SGHDN and CDR2 is FVKESK. The CDR3 nucleotides read TGTGCCAGCAGCCAAGTTGCGGGGGGATTCACAGATACGCAGTATTTT. It yields the protein CASSQVAGGFTDTQYF.

As to this clone: Compared with germline, one end of the junction differs, possibly owing to a read error. The chain employs TRBV5-6 and TRBJ1-4; 8 nucleotides agree with TRBD1. In germline, CDR1 is SGHDT, CDR2 YYEEEE. This CDR3 spans 12 amino acids. Here the CDR3 DNA reads TGTGCCAGCAGCTTACGGACAGGGCCATCCCATTTT. It specifies CASSLRTGPSHF.

As concerns this clone: The junction departs from the called germline gene at one end, perhaps through a read error. The rearrangement links TRBV6-5 to TRBJ1-5; D gene uncertain. CDR3 length: 14 amino acids. CDR1 is MNHEY and CDR2 is SVGAGI in the germline V gene. The CDR3 coding sequence is TGTGCCAGCAGTCGGGGATCCCGAAATCGGCCCCAGCATTTT. It translates to CASSRGSRNRPQHF.

V usage is TRBV28 and J usage is TRBJ2-7, with 7 nucleotides matching TRBD2. Trimming cost V 6 bases and J 5 bases; bases outside gene matches: 13. Germline lookup yields CDR1 MDHEN and CDR2 SYDVKM. This CDR3 comprises 15 residues. The CDR3 DNA reads TGTGCCAGCAGGGCTTTGTGGGGAGGGTTCCACGAGCAGTACTTC. Translated, it gives CASRALWGGFHEQYF.

V and J are TRBV9 and TRBJ1-3; 12 bases map to TRBD1. Unmatched junction bases numbered 3, after V lost 2 bases and J lost 6 bases. Germline V gives CDR1 SGDLS, CDR2 YYNGEE. The CDR3 length is 15 residues. CDR3 in DNA: TGTGCCAGCAGCGTTGGGACAGGGGGCAAAAACACCATATATTTT. Translating gives CASSVGTGGKNTIYF. Full variable domain (missing parts from reference TRBV9 and TRBJ1-3): DSGVTQTPKHLITATGQRVTLRCSPRSGDLSVYWYQQSLDQGLQFLIQYYNGEERAKGNILERFSAQQFPDLHSELNLSSLELGDSALYFCASSVGTGGKNTIYFGEGSWLTVV.

A note on this clone: This CDR3 is also generated by other DNA sequences in the sample. This chain links TRBV19 with TRBJ2-2; unclear D gene. Germline V CDR1 and CDR2: LNHDA, SQIVND (reference sequence). This CDR3 has 14 amino acids. Deletions cut 1 base from V and 0 bases from J, with 3 bases between. The CDR3 region is CASSIGPNTGELFF. The CDR3 region has the DNA TGTGCCAGTAGTATAGGGCCGAACACCGGGGAGCTGTTTTTT.

The chain uses TRBV2 and TRBJ2-7; perhaps TRBD2 as D (5 bases). CDR1 is SNHLY and CDR2 is FYNNEI in the germline V gene. The length of the CDR3 is 13 residues. Trimming removed 4 bases from V and 7 bases from J, with 14 bases in between. The CDR3 DNA reads TGTGCCAGCAGTGCCCCTGGGAGTCAAGAGCAGTACTTC. The encoded protein is CASSAPGSQEQYF.

There are a few counts of this clone. The chain has TRBV5-5 and TRBJ2-1; D ambiguous. V shed 2 bases and J shed 8 bases, with 8 bases lying between them. Germline V gene lookup returns CDR1 SGHKS and CDR2 YYEKEE (reference sequence). The CDR3 loop spans 12 amino acids. In DNA, the CDR3 is TGTGCCAGCAGCTTACGCGGTTATGAGCAGTTCTTC. Its translation: CASSLRGYEQFF.